This entry describes one T cell receptor (beta chain). Its antigen is not identified. The CDR3 consists of 13 residues. Trimming left V 8 bases short and J 2 bases short, with 12 bases between. Per germline, CDR1 SQVTM and CDR2 ANQGSEA. The data derive from a study of early T cells in non-severe SARS-CoV-2 infection. The study, taken as a whole, reports: VDJdb matching, biased toward anti-spike CD8 responses, missed private and CD4 specificities.

Attached unique molecular identifiers marked individual cDNA molecules. TCRdb reprocessed the 5' RACE reads with MiXCR, giving one entry per CDR3 protein. The table shows fewer than 80,000 distinct CDR3 sequences, with about 9% occurring only once. The receptor was isolated from an adult who was a healthcare worker with PCR-confirmed SARS-CoV-2 infection or an uninfected control (not recorded which). The V gene is TRBV29-1, the J gene TRBJ2-2; tentatively, D is TRBD2 (6 bases). The sequenced sample was whole blood. CDR3 sequence: CSSGTSNTGELFF. The DNA for the CDR3 is TGCAGCTCCGGGACTTCCAACACCGGGGAGCTGTTTTTT.